Presented here are 3 T cell receptor beta chains from one specimen sequenced in a study of shared clonotypes between healthy human individuals. Measured with immunoSEQ multiplex PCR; TCRdb has only the in-frame clones, and not every one. The table lists about 710,000 clones, around 78% of them singletons. Specimen: memory CD4+ T cells sorted from blood. As for subset: CD45RA-negative fraction. These receptors came from a woman aged 30 to 39 in good health.

About this clone: This clone may be a read error of a much larger clone one base away. V usage is TRBV6-1 and J usage is TRBJ1-1; D not certain. The germline CDR1 and CDR2 sequences are MNHNS and SASEGT. CDR3 length equals 11 residues. Trimming took 2 bases from V and 3 from J, leaving 1 base between them. The CDR3 bases are TGTGCCAGCAGTGAACACACTGAAGCTTTCTTT. This translates into CASSEHTEAFF.

The V call is TRBV5-4, the J call TRBJ1-2, with a possible D match to TRBD1 (6 bases). The germline V gene encodes CDR1 SGHNT and CDR2 YYREEE (reference sequence). CDR3 length: 16 residues. Trimming cost V 4 bases and J 1 base, with 17 bases left between them. The CDR3 loop reads CASSTIADRYNYGYTF. The CDR3, as DNA: TGTGCCAGCAGCACCATTGCGGACAGATATAACTATGGCTACACCTTC.

In regard to this clone: Other nucleotide sequences from this sample produce the same CDR3. The chain recombines TRBV19 with TRBJ2-2, with a possible D match to TRBD1 (6 bases). The CDR3 covers 14 residues. Germline loops: CDR1 LNHDA, CDR2 SQIVND (reference sequence). V was trimmed by 5 bases and J by 1 base, leaving 8 bases between them. CDR3 sequence reads: CASSRRGNTGELFF. The CDR3 bases are TGTGCCAGTAGTCGCAGGGGGAACACCGGGGAGCTGTTTTTT.